This T cell receptor (beta chain) appears in the sequencing data of a study of T cells in Graves' hyperthyroidism and ophthalmopathy. Overall study results and limits: Blood also held most thyroid clonotypes expanded beyond 0.001. The model identified upcoming ophthalmopathy a median approximately seven months ahead of onset. By a 13 V-J model, ophthalmopathy was set apart from stable hyperthyroidism.

Concerning this clonotype: Its specificity is not known.

The CDR3 has 15 residues. Trimming stripped 3 bases from V and 4 bases from J, with 13 bases between. RNA transcripts were the template for amplifying TCR beta CDR3 regions. The HTBI primer set was used in a first-round RT-PCR of the TCR CDR3. One entry per CDR3 protein, called by TCRdb with MiXCR from the multiplex PCR reads. The sample has 660,000 or so distinct CDR3 sequences, over 40% seen once. It was uncontrolled infection, other autoimmune disease, pregnancy or lactation that excluded patients. The J gene is TRBJ1-5, the V gene TRBV12-3 or TRBV12-4, with D possibly matching TRBD1 (5 bases). The sample consisted of peripheral blood or thyroid tissue (not recorded which). The TCR comes from an adult man with Graves' disease, either hyperthyroidism or ophthalmopathy (not recorded which). The DNA for the CDR3 is TGTGCCAGCAGTTTCCTAGACAGAGGAAATCAGCCCCAGCATTTT. Amino acids: CASSFLDRGNQPQHF.